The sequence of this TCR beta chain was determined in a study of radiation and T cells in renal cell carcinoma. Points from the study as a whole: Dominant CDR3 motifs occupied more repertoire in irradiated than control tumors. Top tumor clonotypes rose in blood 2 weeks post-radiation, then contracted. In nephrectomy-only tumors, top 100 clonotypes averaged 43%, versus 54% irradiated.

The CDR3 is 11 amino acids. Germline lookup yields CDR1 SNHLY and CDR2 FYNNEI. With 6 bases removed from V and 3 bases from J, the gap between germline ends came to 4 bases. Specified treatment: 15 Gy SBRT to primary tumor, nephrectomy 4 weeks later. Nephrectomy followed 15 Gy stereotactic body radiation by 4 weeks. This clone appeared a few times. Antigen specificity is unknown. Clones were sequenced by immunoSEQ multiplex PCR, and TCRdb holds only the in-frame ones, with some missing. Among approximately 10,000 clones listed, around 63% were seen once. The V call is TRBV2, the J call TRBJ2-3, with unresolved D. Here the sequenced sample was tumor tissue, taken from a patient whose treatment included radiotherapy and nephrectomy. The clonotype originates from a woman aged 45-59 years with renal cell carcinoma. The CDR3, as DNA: TGTGCCAGCAGAATTACAGATACGCAGTATTTT. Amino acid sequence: CASRITDTQYF.